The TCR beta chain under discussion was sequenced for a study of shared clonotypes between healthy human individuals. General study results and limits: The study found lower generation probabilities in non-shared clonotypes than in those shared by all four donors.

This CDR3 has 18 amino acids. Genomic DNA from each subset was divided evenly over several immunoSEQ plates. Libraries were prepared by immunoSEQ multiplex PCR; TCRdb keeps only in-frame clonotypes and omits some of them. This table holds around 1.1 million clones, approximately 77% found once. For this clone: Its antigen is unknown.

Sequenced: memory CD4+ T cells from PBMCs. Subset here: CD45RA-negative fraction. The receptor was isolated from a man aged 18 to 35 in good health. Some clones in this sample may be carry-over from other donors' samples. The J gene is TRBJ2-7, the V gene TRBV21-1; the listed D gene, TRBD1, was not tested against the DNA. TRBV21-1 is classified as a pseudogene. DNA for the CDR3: TGTGCCAGCAGCAAAACCAGGGGAAATAGACGAAGCTCCTACGAGCAGTACTTC. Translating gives CASSKTRGNRRSSYEQYF.